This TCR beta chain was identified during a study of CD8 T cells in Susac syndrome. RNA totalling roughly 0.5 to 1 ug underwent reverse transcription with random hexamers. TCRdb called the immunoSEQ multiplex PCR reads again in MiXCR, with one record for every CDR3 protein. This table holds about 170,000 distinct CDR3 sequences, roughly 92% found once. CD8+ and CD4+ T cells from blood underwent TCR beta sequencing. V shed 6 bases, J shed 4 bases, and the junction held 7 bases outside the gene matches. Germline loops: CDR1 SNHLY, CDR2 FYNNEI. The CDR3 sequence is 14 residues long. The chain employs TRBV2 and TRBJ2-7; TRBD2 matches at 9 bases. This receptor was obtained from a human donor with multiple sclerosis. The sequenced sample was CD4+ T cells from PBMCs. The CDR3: CASRPGLASYEQYF. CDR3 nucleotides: TGTGCCAGCAGGCCCGGACTAGCGTCTTACGAGCAGTACTTC.